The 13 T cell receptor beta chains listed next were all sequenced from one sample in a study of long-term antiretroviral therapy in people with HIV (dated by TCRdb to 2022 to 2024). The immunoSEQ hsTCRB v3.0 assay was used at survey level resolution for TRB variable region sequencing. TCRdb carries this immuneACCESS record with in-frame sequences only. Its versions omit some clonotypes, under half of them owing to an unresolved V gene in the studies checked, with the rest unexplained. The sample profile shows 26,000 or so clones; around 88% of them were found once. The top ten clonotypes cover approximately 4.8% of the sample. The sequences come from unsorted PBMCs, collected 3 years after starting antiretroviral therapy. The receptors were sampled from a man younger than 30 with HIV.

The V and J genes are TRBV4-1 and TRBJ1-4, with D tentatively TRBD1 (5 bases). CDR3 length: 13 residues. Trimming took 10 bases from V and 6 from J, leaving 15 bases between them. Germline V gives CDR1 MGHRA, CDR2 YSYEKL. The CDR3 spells CATRRGVDEKLFF. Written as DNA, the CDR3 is TGCGCCACCCGCCGGGGGGTAGATGAAAAACTGTTTTTT.

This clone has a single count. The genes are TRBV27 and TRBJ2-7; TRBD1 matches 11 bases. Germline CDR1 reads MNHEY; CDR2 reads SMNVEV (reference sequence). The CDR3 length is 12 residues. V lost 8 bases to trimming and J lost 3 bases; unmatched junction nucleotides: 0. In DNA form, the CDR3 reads TGTGCCAGCGGGACAGGGGGCTACGAGCAGTACGTC. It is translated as CASGTGGYEQYV.

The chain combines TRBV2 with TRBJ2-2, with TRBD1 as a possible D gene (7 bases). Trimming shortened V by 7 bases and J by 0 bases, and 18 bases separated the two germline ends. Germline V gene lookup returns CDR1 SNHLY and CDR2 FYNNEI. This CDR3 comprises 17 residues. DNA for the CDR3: TGTGCCAGCAAGGGGGCGGGGCGCGGTACGAACACCGGGGAGCTGTTTTTT. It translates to CASKGAGRGTNTGELFF.

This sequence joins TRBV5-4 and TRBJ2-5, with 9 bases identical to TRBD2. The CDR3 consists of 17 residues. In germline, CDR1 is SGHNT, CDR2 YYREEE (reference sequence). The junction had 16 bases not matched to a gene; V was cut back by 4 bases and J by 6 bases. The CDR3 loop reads CASSQSFLAGEFKTQYF. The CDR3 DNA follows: TGTGCCAGCAGCCAATCGTTTTTAGCGGGGGAGTTCAAGACCCAGTACTTC.

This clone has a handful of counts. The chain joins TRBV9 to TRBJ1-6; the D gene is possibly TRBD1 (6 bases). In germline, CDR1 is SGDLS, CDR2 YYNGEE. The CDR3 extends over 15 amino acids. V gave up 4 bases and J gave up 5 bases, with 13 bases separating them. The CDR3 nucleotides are TGTGCCAGCAGCTCGCAGGGGCTGAATAATTCACCCCTCCACTTT. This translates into CASSSQGLNNSPLHF.

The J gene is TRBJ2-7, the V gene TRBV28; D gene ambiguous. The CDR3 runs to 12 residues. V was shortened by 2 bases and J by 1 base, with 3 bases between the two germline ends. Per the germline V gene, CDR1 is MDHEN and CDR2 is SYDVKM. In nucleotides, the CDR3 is TGTGCCAGCAGTTTAAATTCCTACGAGCAGTACGTC. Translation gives CASSLNSYEQYV.

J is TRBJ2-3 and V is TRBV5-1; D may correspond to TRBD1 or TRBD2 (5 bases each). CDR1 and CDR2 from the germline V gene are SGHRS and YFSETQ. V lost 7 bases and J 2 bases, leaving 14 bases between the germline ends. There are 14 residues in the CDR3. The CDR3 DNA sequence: TGCGCCAGCCAGCTTGGGGACCCCACAGATACGCAGTATTTT. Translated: CASQLGDPTDTQYF.

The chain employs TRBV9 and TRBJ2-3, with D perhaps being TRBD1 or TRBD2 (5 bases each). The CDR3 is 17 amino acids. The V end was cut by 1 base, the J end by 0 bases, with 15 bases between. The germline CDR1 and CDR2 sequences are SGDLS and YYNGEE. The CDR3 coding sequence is TGTGCCAGCAGCGTAATTCCGGGACCATCTAGCACAGATACGCAGTATTTT. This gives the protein CASSVIPGPSSTDTQYF. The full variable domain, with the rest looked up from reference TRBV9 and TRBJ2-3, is DSGVTQTPKHLITATGQRVTLRCSPRSGDLSVYWYQQSLDQGLQFLIQYYNGEERAKGNILERFSAQQFPDLHSELNLSSLELGDSALYFCASSVIPGPSSTDTQYFGPGTRLTVL.

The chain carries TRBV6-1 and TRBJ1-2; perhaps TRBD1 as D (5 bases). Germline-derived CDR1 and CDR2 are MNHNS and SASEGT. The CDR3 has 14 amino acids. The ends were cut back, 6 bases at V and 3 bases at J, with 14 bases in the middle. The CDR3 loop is CASRDPGPHYGYTF. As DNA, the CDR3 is TGTGCCAGCAGGGACCCGGGACCTCACTATGGCTACACCTTC.

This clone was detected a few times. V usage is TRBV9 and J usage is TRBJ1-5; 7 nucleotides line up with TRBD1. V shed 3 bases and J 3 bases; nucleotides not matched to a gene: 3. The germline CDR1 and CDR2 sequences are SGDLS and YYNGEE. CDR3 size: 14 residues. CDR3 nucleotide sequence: TGTGCCAGCAGCGAGGGACAGTACAATCAGCCCCAGCATTTT. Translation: CASSEGQYNQPQHF.

Here the CDR3 DNA reads TGCGCCAGCAGTCGAGGGGGCAGCCGTCTTGGAGGGAGGGAAGCTTTCTTT. It is translated as CASSRGGSRLGGREAFF. This chain connects TRBV5-1 to TRBJ1-1, with 7 bases that match TRBD1. CDR3 length equals 17 residues. The junction had 21 bases not matched to a gene; V was cut back by 5 bases and J by 8 bases. Germline V gene data show CDR1 as SGHRS and CDR2 as YFSETQ. The complete variable domain, with remaining parts taken from reference TRBV5-1 and TRBJ1-1, reads KAGVTQTPRYLIKTRGQQVTLSCSPISGHRSVSWYQQTPGQGLQFLFEYFSETQRNKGNFPGRFSGRQFSNSRSEMNVSTLELGDSALYLCASSRGGSRLGGREAFFGQGTRLTVV.

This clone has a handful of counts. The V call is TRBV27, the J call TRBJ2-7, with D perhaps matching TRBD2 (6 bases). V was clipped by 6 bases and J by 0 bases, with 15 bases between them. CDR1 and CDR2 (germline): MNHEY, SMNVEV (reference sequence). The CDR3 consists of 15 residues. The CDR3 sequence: CASREWDGSSYEQYV. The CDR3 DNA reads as TGTGCCAGCAGGGAATGGGACGGGAGCTCCTACGAGCAGTACGTC.

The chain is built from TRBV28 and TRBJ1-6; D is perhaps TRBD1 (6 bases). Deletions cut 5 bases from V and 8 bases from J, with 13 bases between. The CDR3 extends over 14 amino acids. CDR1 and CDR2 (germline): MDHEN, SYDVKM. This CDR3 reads CASSLGAWDSPLHF. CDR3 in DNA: TGTGCCAGCAGTCTGGGGGCCTGGGATTCACCCCTCCACTTT.